The T cell receptor (beta chain) under discussion was sequenced for a study of molecular identifiers for immune sequencing clone quantification. Study-wide findings and caveats: Sharing of a barcode by identical TCR molecules could cause highly expanded clone sizes to be underestimated.

Germline CDR1 SGHDT, CDR2 YYEEEE. The CDR3 totals 15 residues. V was clipped by 0 bases and J by 5 bases; unmatched bases: 4. There are many counts of this clonotype. Its antigen is undetermined. MiXCR, run by TCRdb on the PCR reads, gives a single entry per CDR3 protein. The sample lists about half a million distinct CDR3 sequences, around 21% seen once, with 0.7% to 0.95% in the top ten. J is TRBJ2-3 and V is TRBV5-6, with TRBD2 matching 9 bases. Sequenced input: naive CD8+ T cells from blood, with Jurkat cell RNA spiked in. The subset is: FACS-sorted CD8+CD4-CCR7+CD45RA+ naive T cells. This receptor was obtained from a human donor in good health. Some libraries in this study had Jurkat cell RNA spiked in. The CDR3 DNA is TGTGCCAGCAGCTTGGCCCTAGCGGGACGAGATACGCAGTATTTT. This sequence encodes CASSLALAGRDTQYF.